Following are 3 T cell receptor beta chains from one sample sequenced in a study of cytomegalovirus exposure and HLA in healthy donors. The PCR ran on 60 Vbeta and 13 Jbeta primers. Profiling relied on immunoSEQ multiplex PCR, and the TCRdb table lists in-frame clones only, not all of them. The sample lists 150,000 to 200,000 clones; over 80% were seen once. The sequenced sample consisted of PBMCs. All receptors come from a middle-aged man in good health and CMV-seropositive.

CDR3 protein: CASSFGTGGLREQFF. The CDR3 region has the DNA TGTGCCAGCAGCTTCGGGACAGGGGGCCTAAGGGAGCAGTTCTTC. The chain carries TRBV5-4 and TRBJ2-1, with 12 bases aligning to TRBD1. J was trimmed by 10 bases and V by 2 bases; bases with no gene match: 7. This CDR3 has 15 residues. Germline V gene data show CDR1 as SGHNT and CDR2 as YYREEE (reference sequence).

The CDR3 DNA reads TGTGCCAGCAGCTTAGGCGGGACAGGGCCCCAGGGCTACACCTTC. Translating gives CASSLGGTGPQGYTF. V is TRBV7-6 and J is TRBJ1-2; 9 bases match TRBD1. This CDR3 comprises 15 residues. From germline, CDR1 is SGHVS and CDR2 FNYEAQ. V dropped 1 base and J dropped 8; count of bases not matched to a gene: 8.

J is TRBJ2-7 and V is TRBV27; 8 nucleotides agree with TRBD1. With V trimmed by 6 bases and J by 3 bases, 19 bases remained unmatched. The CDR3 has 18 residues. Germline V gene lookup returns CDR1 MNHEY and CDR2 SMNVEV (reference sequence). CDR3 coding DNA: TGTGCCAGCAGCCTGTACCTCGGACAGGGAATTTCGAGCTACGAGCAGTACTTC. Amino acids: CASSLYLGQGISSYEQYF.